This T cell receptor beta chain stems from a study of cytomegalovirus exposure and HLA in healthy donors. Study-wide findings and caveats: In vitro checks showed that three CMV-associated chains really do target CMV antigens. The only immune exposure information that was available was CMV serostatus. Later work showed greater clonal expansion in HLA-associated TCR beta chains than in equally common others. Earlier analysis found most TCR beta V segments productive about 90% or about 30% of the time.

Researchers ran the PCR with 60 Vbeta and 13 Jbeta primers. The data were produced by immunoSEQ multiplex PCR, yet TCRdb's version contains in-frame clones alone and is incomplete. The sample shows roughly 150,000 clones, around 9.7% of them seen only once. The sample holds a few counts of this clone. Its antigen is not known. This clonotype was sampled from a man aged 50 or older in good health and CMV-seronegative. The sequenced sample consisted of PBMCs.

CDR3 loop: CASLRESGNQPQHF. CDR3 in DNA: TGTGCCAGCCTTAGGGAGAGTGGCAATCAGCCCCAGCATTTT. The genes are TRBV2 and TRBJ1-5; D gene uncertain. The germline V and J ends were trimmed by 8 bases and 2 bases, with 13 bases remaining between them. The V gene's germline CDR1 is SNHLY and CDR2 FYNNEI. This CDR3 comprises 14 residues.